Listed below are T cell receptor beta chains from one sample, sequenced in a study of cytomegalovirus exposure and HLA in healthy donors. The repertoire was sequenced with immunoSEQ multiplex PCR; TCRdb's copy has only in-frame clones and lacks some. The sample includes fewer than 250,000 clones, more than 75% of them seen just once. The sample taken for sequencing was PBMCs. All receptors derive from a woman in her late teens or twenties in good health and CMV-seronegative. Each CDR3 is given without its conserved first and last residue. Each record gives: D gene, J gene, V gene, clone size, CDR3 protein. A D gene is named only where the DNA matches it firmly. Only some rows state a clone size, as once, few, many or a class for expanded clones.

.,TRBJ2-1,TRBV13,.,ASSSRTAYNEQF
.,TRBJ2-1,TRBV6-1,.,ASSEARWEVYNEQF
TRBD1,TRBJ1-1,TRBV15,.,ATSRGNRGFTEAF
.,TRBJ2-7,TRBV7-2,.,ASSLAGLGEQY
TRBD2,TRBJ2-3,TRBV4-2,.,ASSQDPTSGASTDTQY
.,TRBJ2-3,TRBV9,once,ASSVSAGWDTQY
.,TRBJ1-2,TRBV13,.,ASSLGRGRGYYGYT
TRBD2,TRBJ2-5,TRBV7-2,.,ASSLQWGSGSLQETQY
TRBD2,TRBJ2-1,TRBV28,.,ASSPPRGDPRQSYNEQF
TRBD2,TRBJ2-3,TRBV10-3,.,AISGTSGIQTDTQY
TRBD2,TRBJ2-1,TRBV7-2,.,ASSLGAGGRNEQF
.,TRBJ1-2,TRBV6-1,.,ASSEWGGYGYT
TRBD1,TRBJ1-1,TRBV25-1,.,ASSQGLNTEAF
TRBD1,TRBJ2-4,TRBV5-1,once,ASSLSGQNLNIQY
TRBD1,.,TRBV29-1,.,SVGNRDRSYEQY
TRBD1,TRBJ1-5,TRBV2,few,ASTAGQALSQPQH
.,TRBJ1-2,TRBV2,.,ASMGESYGYT
.,TRBJ1-5,TRBV7-2,.,ASSLVGRVNQPQH
.,TRBJ2-7,TRBV7-2,.,ASSLIGDTYEQY
TRBD2,TRBJ2-1,TRBV9,few,ASSPYTSDEQF
TRBD1,TRBJ1-1,TRBV11-3,.,ASSLGTGVFAEAF
TRBD1,TRBJ1-2,TRBV27,.,ASSRDSNYGYT
.,TRBJ2-3,TRBV4-1,once,ASSQAVGSATDTQY
TRBD2,TRBJ2-3,TRBV19,.,ASSTPPAGEGDTQY
.,TRBJ2-3,TRBV4-1,.,ASSQQVTLGAGTQY
.,TRBJ1-1,TRBV6-5,.,ASSYGGTRSEAF
TRBD2,TRBJ2-7,TRBV5-1,once,ASSPGLAGGEQY
.,TRBJ2-5,TRBV6-1,.,ASSEAATEGTQY
.,TRBJ1-2,TRBV30,.,AWMHYGYGYT
TRBD2,TRBJ2-1,TRBV7-2,.,ASSSIAGATYNEQF
.,TRBJ1-2,TRBV28,once,ASSSPGIFYGYT
.,TRBJ1-2,TRBV28,few,ASSSVNYGYT
.,TRBJ2-7,TRBV5-4,once,ASSFPGTYEQY
TRBD2,TRBJ2-5,TRBV7-2,.,ASSLVTSGRGETQY
TRBD2,TRBJ2-3,TRBV7-8,.,ASSLELLRGVGNTQY
TRBD1,TRBJ2-7,TRBV28,.,ASSWGTGVHEQY
.,TRBJ1-4,TRBV18,.,ASSPFGKGVGNEKLF
.,TRBJ2-7,TRBV7-9,.,ASSFQGGYEQY
.,TRBJ2-6,TRBV15,.,ATSRDVSSGANVLT
.,TRBJ1-1,TRBV11-2,.,ASSPTH
TRBD2,TRBJ2-3,TRBV6-1,.,ASTLAGGTDTQY
TRBD1,TRBJ1-1,TRBV18,.,ASSPRTGGNTEAF
TRBD2,TRBJ2-7,TRBV5-1,.,ASSPRLAGGFTEQY
TRBD1,TRBJ1-1,TRBV7-9,.,ASSADRDLTDWWDTEAF
.,TRBJ2-1,TRBV10-1,.,ASSVHKGNEQF
.,TRBJ2-2,TRBV11-2,.,ASRPIGGDRTGELF
.,TRBJ2-2,TRBV7-3,.,ASSAPGQNTGELF
TRBD2,TRBJ2-1,TRBV6-5,.,ASSYSTSGTHNEQF
.,TRBJ1-4,TRBV11-2,.,ASSLVPGLSLF
.,TRBJ2-1,TRBV5-6,.,ASSLGASRFSYNEQF
TRBD2,TRBJ2-1,TRBV5-4,.,ASSSPGLGPSEQF
TRBD1,TRBJ2-3,TRBV5-4,.,ASSLQGAGTDTQY
TRBD1,TRBJ1-1,TRBV27,.,ASSPWTGGDTEAF
.,TRBJ1-5,TRBV19,few,ASSFWQIRNQPQH
.,TRBJ1-2,TRBV29-1,.,SVDRTESYT